This T cell receptor beta chain was profiled in a study of T cell responses to AZD1222 COVID-19 vaccine. As for this clone: Its target is not known.

Here immunoSEQ multiplex PCR was the method, and the copy in TCRdb shows in-frame clones only, minus some. This table holds around 70,000 clones, 87% found once. This CDR3 comprises 12 residues. The V and J ends lost 3 bases and 3 bases respectively, with 6 bases between them. The germline gives CDR1 SGHTA, CDR2 FQGNSA. Whole-study results and caveats: CD4 TCRs linked to vaccination spanned spike, dominating at 160-218 and 743-854. It was only after the peak T cell response that any repertoires were sampled.

The chain recombines TRBV7-2 with TRBJ2-7; D is unclear. The TCR originated in an adult who received the AZD1222 COVID-19 vaccine. This sample comprised peripheral blood, obtained 28 days after the second AZD1222 dose. CDR3 protein: CASSFNHYEQYF. For the CDR3, the DNA is TGTGCCAGCAGCTTCAACCACTACGAGCAGTACTTC. Filled out from reference TRBV7-2 and TRBJ2-7, the complete variable domain reads GAGVSQSPSNKVTEKGKDVELRCDPISGHTALYWYRQSLGQGLEFLIYFQGNSAPDKSGLPSDRFSAERTGGSVSTLTIQRTQQEDSAVYLCASSFNHYEQYFGPGTRLTVT.